This T cell receptor beta chain appears in the sequencing data of a study of low-dose radiotherapy and immunotherapy resistance in tumors. Study overall: Given every two weeks, intravenous cyclophosphamide 200 mg/m2 preceded radiation and immunotherapy by one day. Daily intake of oral aspirin 300 mg by patients lasted four cycles and began on cycle 1 day 1.

Specified time point: after trial treatment. As for treatment: LDRT plus nivolumab, ipilimumab, low-dose cyclophosphamide and aspirin (RACIN trial). It was nivolumab, ipilimumab, aspirin, low-dose cyclophosphamide and low-dose radiotherapy that donors received. The CDR3 is made up of 14 amino acids. CDR1 is DFQATT, CDR2 SNEGSKA, per germline (reference sequence). V dropped 8 bases and J dropped 0; count of bases not matched to a gene: 9. First-strand cDNA relied on TRAV- and TRBV-specific primers spanning alpha and beta chains. TCRs underwent 20 PCR cycles of amplification with a constant-region primer and V-primer adapter. MiXCR, run by TCRdb on the reads, gives a single entry per CDR3 protein. The repertoire has 40,000 or so distinct CDR3 sequences, less than 30% of them found once; the top ten carry 9.5% to 13%.

Sequenced material: PBMCs, taken after low-dose radiotherapy plus immunotherapy. The clonotype comes from a male donor with prostate cancer. The rearrangement uses TRBV20-1 and TRBJ2-7, with 8 bases aligning to TRBD2. This CDR3 reads CSSPSGLNSYEQYF. CDR3 DNA: TGCAGTTCCCCTAGCGGGCTGAACTCCTACGAGCAGTACTTC.